This T cell receptor (beta chain) was observed in a study of monozygotic twins with inflammatory bowel disease. Findings and caveats of the study: Discordant twins showed the same repertoire similarity as concordant twins, possibly from limited power. TCRbeta diversity (inverse Simpson) was lower in IBD patients than in healthy co-twins.

As to this clonotype: Its antigen is not identified.

Germline V gives CDR1 MNHEY, CDR2 SVGAGI. CDR3 length equals 15 residues. The team made cDNA by running eight separate reactions for each sample. TCRdb reanalyzed the 5' RACE reads and collapses them to one entry per CDR3 protein, without DNA. Recorded for this sample: about 210,000 distinct CDR3 sequences. This TCR was sampled from a human donor with ulcerative colitis or Crohn's disease, or a healthy co-twin of an affected twin (not recorded which). The specimen was blood. The rearrangement joins TRBV6-5 to TRBJ2-5; TCRdb's assignment of TRBD1 cannot be checked, as there is no DNA. The CDR3: CASSYSPGGQETQYF.